Below are 7 T cell receptor beta chains sequenced from a single sample in a study of T-cell reconstitution after alpha-beta-depleted transplantation in children. Unique molecular identifiers were used in preparing the TCRbeta library. TCRdb recomputed calls from the PCR reads with MiXCR, one row per CDR3 protein. This sample has hundreds of thousands of distinct CDR3 sequences, with about 17% found just once. The sequenced sample was PBMCs, mostly from graft donor cells, obtained 360 days after TCRalphabeta/CD19-depleted stem cell transplant. The origin of the receptors is a boy younger than two who had a stem cell transplant for Wiskott-Aldrich syndrome, so the T cells may come from the graft donor.

This clonotype was found once. V gene TRBV25-1 combines with J gene TRBJ2-3; D uncertain. CDR1 and CDR2 from the germline V gene are MGHDK and SYGVNS. V dropped 7 bases and J dropped 3 bases, with 8 bases sitting between them. The CDR3 is 12 amino acids. This CDR3 is CASNLRTDTQYF. As DNA, the CDR3 is TGTGCCAGCAACCTACGTACAGATACGCAGTATTTT.

This clonotype was seen more than once but under ten times. The CDR3 region has the DNA TGTGCCAGCAGTTTAAAGGTGACTGACGAGCAGTACTTC. Protein: CASSLKVTDEQYF. The chain uses TRBV12-3 or TRBV12-4 and TRBJ2-7; unclear D gene. Deletions cut 2 bases from V and 5 bases from J, with 10 bases between. This CDR3 is built from 13 residues.

This clonotype was seen a handful of times. The V and J genes are TRBV5-1 and TRBJ2-2; 7 bases fit TRBD2. Germline V gives CDR1 SGHRS, CDR2 YFSETQ. V lost 0 bases, J lost 3 bases, and 8 bases stayed unmatched. The CDR3 has 17 amino acids. CDR3 in amino acids: CASSLGLTSLDTGELFF. The CDR3 nucleotides are TGCGCCAGCAGCTTGGGACTGACTAGCCTGGACACCGGGGAGCTGTTTTTT.

The CDR3 nucleotides are TGTGCCATCAGTCCTACTAGTAGCTCCTACAATGAGCAGTTCTTC. This codes for CAISPTSSSYNEQFF. V gene TRBV10-3 combines with J gene TRBJ2-1; D is perhaps TRBD2 (5 bases). V was pared by 5 bases and J by 0 bases, with 11 bases between. The CDR3 has 15 residues. The germline CDR1 and CDR2 sequences are ENHRY and SYGVKD.

The genes are TRBV7-2 and TRBJ2-7, with 8 nucleotides matching TRBD2. Looked up from germline, CDR1 is SGHTA and CDR2 is FQGNSA. Germline trimming cut 1 base from V and 2 bases from J; bases unmatched to any gene: 7. CDR3 length: 16 residues. CDR3 coding DNA: TGTGCCAGCAGCTTAGTGGGTAGCGGGGCCCCCTACGAGCAGTACTTC. Its translation is CASSLVGSGAPYEQYF.

The chain couples TRBV7-9 to TRBJ2-7, with D tentatively TRBD1 (6 bases). The CDR3 has 15 residues. Germline V gives CDR1 SEHNR, CDR2 FQNEAQ (reference sequence). Trimming stripped 2 bases from V and 3 bases from J, with 14 bases between. The CDR3 sequence: CASSLRGQGFYEQYF. In nucleotides, the CDR3 is TGTGCCAGCAGCTTAAGAGGCCAGGGGTTCTACGAGCAGTACTTC.

This chain connects TRBV10-3 to TRBJ2-7; D gene uncertain. This CDR3 spans 15 amino acids. Germline V gives CDR1 ENHRY, CDR2 SYGVKD. V dropped 3 bases and J dropped 3 bases, with 15 bases sitting between them. The CDR3 reads CAISDIWSGDYEQYF. Here the CDR3 DNA reads TGTGCCATCAGTGATATATGGAGTGGGGACTACGAGCAGTACTTC.